This passage covers 16 T cell receptor beta chains from one sample sequenced in a study of blood T cell repertoires in COVID-19 (TCRdb year 2020). Libraries were made using the immunoSEQ multiplex PCR assay. In TCRdb, the immuneACCESS table is reduced to in-frame sequences with V and J assigned. These tables do not hold every clone; where another copy was compared, an unresolved V gene accounts for under half, and the others remain unexplained. The sample records 450,000 or so clones, roughly 90% of which are singletons. The ten top clones hold 0.65% to 1% of the sample. The specimen was peripheral blood. These receptors were taken from a man younger than 30 with COVID-19, enrolled during active disease.

CDR3 in amino acids: CASSPRADRGEQYF. CDR3 DNA: TGTGCCAGCTCACCACGGGCCGACCGTGGCGAGCAGTACTTC. This chain connects TRBV18 to TRBJ2-7; D is undetermined. Germline CDR1 KGHSH, CDR2 LQKENI. Trimming removed 1 base from V and 6 bases from J, with 13 bases in between. This CDR3 contains 14 residues. The variable domain in full, completed from reference TRBV18 and TRBJ2-7, reads NAGVMQNPRHLVRRRGQEARLRCSPMKGHSHVYWYRQLPEEGLKFMVYLQKENIIDESGMPKERFSAEFPKEGPSILRIQQVVRGDSAAYFCASSPRADRGEQYFGPGTRLTVT.

This chain uses TRBV19 with TRBJ1-5; possible D gene TRBD1, 6 bases. Trimming took 7 bases from V and 5 from J, leaving 12 bases between them. Germline CDR1 and CDR2: LNHDA and SQIVND (reference sequence). This CDR3 is built from 13 residues. CDR3 in DNA: TGTGCCAGTACACAGGGTGGTCATCAGCCCCAGCATTTT. It is translated as CASTQGGHQPQHF.

This chain uses TRBV2 with TRBJ2-7; weak D call: TRBD2 (5 bases). Trimming cost V 3 bases and J 3 bases, with 9 bases left between them. The CDR3 loop spans 13 amino acids. Germline V CDR1 and CDR2: SNHLY, FYNNEI. CDR3 coding DNA: TGTGCCAGCAGTGATGGTGCGGGCTACGAGCAGTACTTC. It codes for CASSDGAGYEQYF.

J is TRBJ2-4 and V is TRBV24-1; maybe TRBD1 (6 bases). From germline, CDR1 is KGHDR and CDR2 SFDVKD. The CDR3 has 17 residues. Between the trimmed V and J ends, which lost 0 bases and 2 bases, there was a span of 13 bases. This chain's CDR3 is CATSDLRLTGPKNIQYF. The CDR3, as DNA: TGTGCCACCAGTGATTTGAGACTCACAGGGCCCAAAAACATTCAGTACTTC.

This chain links TRBV7-6 with TRBJ2-1; 10 bases line up with TRBD2. Per the germline V gene, CDR1 is SGHVS and CDR2 is FNYEAQ. Trimming removed 5 bases from V and 3 bases from J; junction bases left unmatched: 4. The CDR3 runs 15 residues. The CDR3 DNA reads TGTGCCAGCAGCAGCGGGGGGGTTCACTACAATGAGCAGTTCTTC. It translates to CASSSGGVHYNEQFF.

The chain joins TRBV7-3 to TRBJ1-1; no reliable D call. Trimming removed 2 bases at V and 1 base at J, with 11 bases between. The CDR3 totals 15 residues. Germline V gives CDR1 SGHTA, CDR2 FQGTGA. This CDR3 is CASSLRYAENTEAFF. As DNA, the CDR3 is TGTGCCAGCAGCTTACGATATGCGGAGAACACTGAAGCTTTCTTT.

Concerning this clone: Other DNA sequences of this sample code for an identical CDR3. The J gene is TRBJ2-2, the V gene TRBV3-1 (or the pseudogene TRBV3-2); 8 bases fit TRBD1. V lost 4 bases and J lost 6; bases outside the gene matches: 7. Germline assignment: CDR1 LGHDT and CDR2 YNNKEL (reference sequence). There are 15 residues in the CDR3. CDR3 DNA: TGTGCCAGCAGCCGGGGGACAGGTTCCTCCGGGGAGCTGTTTTTT. Protein sequence: CASSRGTGSSGELFF.

This chain links TRBV6-1 with TRBJ2-7; D is ambiguous. Germline CDR1 MNHNS, CDR2 SASEGT. The CDR3 has 13 amino acids. Between the trimmed V and J ends, which lost 7 bases and 2 bases, there was a span of 12 bases. CDR3 sequence reads: CASNSQDAYEQYF. The CDR3 DNA follows: TGTGCCAGCAACAGCCAAGACGCCTACGAGCAGTACTTC.

This clone was recorded a few times. The chain recombines TRBV6-1 with TRBJ1-2; a weak D match, TRBD1 (6 bases). V was shortened by 0 bases and J by 2 bases, with 13 bases between the two germline ends. The CDR3 spans 16 residues. Per germline, CDR1 MNHNS and CDR2 SASEGT. The CDR3 DNA follows: TGTGCCAGCAGTGAAGCGGCCCCAGGGGCGAACTATGGCTACACCTTC. This codes for CASSEAAPGANYGYTF.

This clone occurred a few times. This chain joins TRBV10-3 and TRBJ2-1; TRBD2 aligns across 14 bases. The CDR3 contains 17 residues. With V trimmed by 6 bases and J by 7 bases, 11 bases remained unmatched. In germline, CDR1 is ENHRY, CDR2 SYGVKD. The CDR3 protein is CAIRGTSGGHRVNEQFF. CDR3 DNA sequence: TGTGCCATCAGGGGGACTAGCGGGGGTCACAGGGTGAATGAGCAGTTCTTC.

CDR3: CASRWASGNYEQYF. CDR3 nucleotides: TGTGCCAGTCGCTGGGCTAGCGGGAACTACGAGCAGTACTTC. The genes are TRBV27 and TRBJ2-7, with TRBD2 matching 9 bases. Trimming took 9 bases from V and 3 from J; bases not matched to a gene: 9. CDR3 length: 14 amino acids. From germline, CDR1 is MNHEY and CDR2 SMNVEV (reference sequence).

The V and J genes are TRBV7-8 and TRBJ1-5; D remains unclear. Germline CDR1 SGHVS, CDR2 FQNEAQ. V was trimmed by 7 bases and J by 4 bases, leaving 11 bases between them. The CDR3 length is 13 residues. The CDR3 DNA sequence: TGTGCCAGCACCCCGAGGTGGAATCAGCCCCAGCATTTT. Its protein product is CASTPRWNQPQHF.

The chain recombines TRBV5-4 with TRBJ2-7, with 12 bases aligning to TRBD2. The CDR3 length is 15 residues. Germline V gene data show CDR1 as SGHNT and CDR2 as YYREEE (reference sequence). V lost 1 base, J lost 7 bases, and 6 bases stayed unmatched. The CDR3 loop is CASSLLTSGSNEQYF. For the CDR3, the DNA is TGTGCCAGCAGCTTGTTGACTAGCGGGAGCAATGAGCAGTACTTC.

The gene calls are TRBV7-8 and TRBJ2-2; 7 positions match TRBD2. CDR1 is SGHVS and CDR2 is FQNEAQ in the germline V gene. After removal of 5 bases from V and 1 base from J, the junction contained 19 bases not matched to a gene. The CDR3 sequence is 20 residues long. This CDR3 reads CASSTRWGGYGEKNTGELFF. CDR3 coding DNA: TGTGCCAGCAGCACCCGCTGGGGGGGATACGGGGAGAAGAACACCGGGGAGCTGTTTTTT. Complete variable domain (other parts from reference TRBV7-8 and TRBJ2-2): GAGVSQSPRYKVAKRGQDVALRCDPISGHVSLFWYQQALGQGPEFLTYFQNEAQLDKSGLPSDRFFAERPEGSVSTLKIQRTQQEDSAVYLCASSTRWGGYGEKNTGELFFGEGSRLTVL.

The chain uses TRBV2 and TRBJ2-5; 10 nucleotides agree with TRBD2. The V gene end was trimmed by 6 bases and the J gene end by 2 bases; junction bases not matched to a gene: 12. The CDR3 is 17 amino acids. The germline CDR1 and CDR2 sequences are SNHLY and FYNNEI. The CDR3 bases are TGTGCCAGCAGGGGTGTGGCTAGCGGGAGTGGGCAAGAGACCCAGTACTTC. As protein: CASRGVASGSGQETQYF.

The rearrangement links TRBV2 to TRBJ1-2, with D unclear. This CDR3 is 13 amino acids long. CDR1 is SNHLY, CDR2 FYNNEI, per germline. V was pared by 3 bases and J by 3 bases, with 8 bases between. The DNA for the CDR3 is TGTGCCAGCAGTGAGCGGAGGGACTATGGCTACACCTTC. Translating it yields CASSERRDYGYTF.